This T cell receptor (beta chain) was identified in a study of OX40 agonist ivuxolimab in advanced cancers. The wider study: Patients were treated with ivuxolimab, an agonistic anti-OX40 (CD134) antibody. Study-level findings and limits: Expanded clones were, on average, more numerous among CD8+ T cells than CD4+.

This CDR3 has 15 amino acids. Per germline, CDR1 SGHTA and CDR2 FQGNSA. V lost 5 bases, J lost 3 bases, and 6 bases stayed unmatched. Prior autoimmune disease or systemic immunosuppression barred patients. This clone occurred a few times. The antigen remains undetermined. Generated by immunoSEQ multiplex PCR, the TCRdb table keeps only in-frame clones and is missing some. The sample consists of some 46,000 clones, roughly 87% of them appearing once. The clonotype comes from an adult with an advanced solid tumor such as melanoma, head and neck, liver or kidney cancer. V gene TRBV7-2 combines with J gene TRBJ2-1, with 8 positions matching TRBD1. The sample here was CD4+ or CD8+ T cells sorted from blood, taken in a trial of the OX40 agonist ivuxolimab. CDR3 bases: TGTGCCAGCAGCCCCTGGACAGGGAACTACAATGAGCAGTTCTTC. Encoded protein: CASSPWTGNYNEQFF.